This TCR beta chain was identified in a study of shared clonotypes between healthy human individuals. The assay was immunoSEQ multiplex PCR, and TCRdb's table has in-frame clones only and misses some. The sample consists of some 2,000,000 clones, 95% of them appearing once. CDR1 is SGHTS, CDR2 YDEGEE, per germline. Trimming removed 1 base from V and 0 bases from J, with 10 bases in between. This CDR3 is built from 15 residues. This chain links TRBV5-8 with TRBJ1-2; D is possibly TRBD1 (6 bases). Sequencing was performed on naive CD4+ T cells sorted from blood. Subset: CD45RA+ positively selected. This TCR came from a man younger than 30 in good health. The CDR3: CASSLLQGTNYGYTF. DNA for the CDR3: TGTGCCAGCAGCTTGTTACAGGGAACTAACTATGGCTACACCTTC.